The count of the clone carrying this T cell receptor (beta chain) is one. The sample is drawn from a study of CD8 T cells in acute hepatitis C reinfection. Study-level background: CD8+ T cells recognizing the HCV NS3-1073 epitope were profiled acutely and after viral clearance.

TCRdb's table, derived via immunoSEQ multiplex PCR, lists solely in-frame clones and lacks some. Among 38,000 or so clones listed, approximately 90% were seen once. Deletions cut 1 base from V and 7 bases from J, with 16 bases between. The germline V gene has CDR1 SNHLY and CDR2 FYNNEI. The CDR3 spans 16 residues. Time point described: naive CD8 control sorted from an acute-time-point sample. Specimen: naive CD8+ T cells from PBMCs. This sequence joins TRBV2 and TRBJ2-2; possible D gene TRBD2, 5 bases. This receptor was taken from a man aged 25-45 years with chronic hepatitis C. The CDR3 spells CASSEGLPTEGGELFF. The CDR3 DNA reads TGTGCCAGCAGTGAAGGGCTTCCCACTGAGGGCGGGGAGCTGTTTTTT.